These T cell receptor beta chains were read from a single sample in a study of control samples from healthy donors and cancer patients. Assay: immunoSEQ multiplex PCR; the TCRdb copy retains only in-frame clones and omits some. Among under 300,000 clones listed, more than 65% were seen once. Sequencing was done on a sample of PBMCs. Source of these receptors: a woman aged 55-70 years with lung cancer. The conserved cysteine and the conserved F or W are not part of the CDR3 here. The D gene is left open where the match is weak. Part of the rows lack a size; the others show once, few, many or a class for expanded clones.

d_call	v_call	j_call	clone_size	cdr3_length	cdr3_aa
.	TRBV19	TRBJ2-3	.	12	ASSTRGLGDTQY
TRBD2	TRBV7-3	TRBJ2-2	.	12	ASSSSGNTGELF
.	TRBV18	TRBJ1-1	.	14	ASSSGEGSRDTEAF
.	TRBV19	TRBJ1-3	.	13	ASSWLGATGNTIY
TRBD1	TRBV7-9	TRBJ1-2	few	13	ASSFTTDRAGGYT
TRBD1	TRBV5-1	TRBJ2-7	once	13	ASSWGTGGFYEQY
TRBD1	TRBV18	TRBJ2-7	.	12	ASSPGQGAYEQY
.	TRBV10-1	TRBJ1-3	once	13	ASSEGEYSGNTIY
TRBD1	TRBV9	TRBJ1-6	few	12	ASSARQGQSPLH
.	TRBV27	TRBJ1-2	.	11	ASSLSTNYGYT
.	TRBV10-2	TRBJ2-7	.	15	ASSESLLGGNAYEQY
.	TRBV3-1/TRBV3-2	TRBJ2-1	.	13	ASSPTGNTYNEQF
.	TRBV29-1	TRBJ2-1	.	11	SVVVRRDNEQF
.	TRBV18	TRBJ2-3	.	13	ASSPVSPGTDTQY
.	TRBV2	TRBJ2-7	.	12	ASSGQLSSYEQY
.	TRBV5-1	TRBJ2-7	.	14	ASSFLLGRGSYEQY
.	TRBV10-3	TRBJ2-3	once	11	AISPDTTDTQY
.	TRBV28	TRBJ2-1	.	11	ASGLDSYNEQF
.	TRBV6-5	TRBJ2-2	few	11	ASSYTTGGELF
.	TRBV6-6	TRBJ1-1	.	12	ASSYLGSGTEAF
TRBD1	TRBV5-1	TRBJ2-2	.	17	ASSLDRGWVSSNTGELF
.	TRBV6-6	TRBJ1-1	.	13	ASDFGGSMNTEAF
.	TRBV5-6	TRBJ1-2	.	13	ASSLGGSDIYGYT
TRBD1	TRBV4-2	TRBJ2-6	.	16	ASSLSGTANSGANVLT
.	TRBV5-6	TRBJ1-3	.	14	ASSLALTSSGNTIY
.	TRBV27	TRBJ1-6	few	10	ASSLLNSPLH
.	TRBV15	TRBJ2-7	few	12	ATNPDPQTNEQY